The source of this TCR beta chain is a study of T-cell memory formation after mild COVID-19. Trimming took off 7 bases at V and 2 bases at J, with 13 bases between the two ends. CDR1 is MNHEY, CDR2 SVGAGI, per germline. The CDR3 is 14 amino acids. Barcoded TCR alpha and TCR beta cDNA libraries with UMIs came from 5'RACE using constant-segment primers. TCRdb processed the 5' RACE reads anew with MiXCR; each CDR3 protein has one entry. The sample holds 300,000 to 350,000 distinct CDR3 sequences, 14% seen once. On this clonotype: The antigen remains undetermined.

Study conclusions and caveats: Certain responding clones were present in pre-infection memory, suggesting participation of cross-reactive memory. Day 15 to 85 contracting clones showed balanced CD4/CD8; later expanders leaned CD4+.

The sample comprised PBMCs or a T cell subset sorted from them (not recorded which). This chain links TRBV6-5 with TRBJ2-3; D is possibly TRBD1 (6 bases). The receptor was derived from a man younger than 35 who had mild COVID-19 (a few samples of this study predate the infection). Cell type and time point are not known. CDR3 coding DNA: TGTGCCAGCACCCCCGGGACATTCACAGATACGCAGTATTTT. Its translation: CASTPGTFTDTQYF.